Listed below are T cell receptor beta chains from one sample, sequenced in a study of T cell responses to AZD1222 COVID-19 vaccine. Measured with immunoSEQ multiplex PCR; TCRdb has only the in-frame clones, and not every one. The sample includes over 150,000 clones, around nine tenths of them seen just once. This sample comprised peripheral blood, obtained on day 0 of AZD1222 vaccination. The receptors originated from an adult in good health. CDR3s include the opening cysteine and the closing phenylalanine or tryptophan. The D gene is left open where the match is weak. Size tells how often a clone was seen (once, few, many) or the class of an expanded clone, and some rows leave it out.

abundance: once; j_gene: TRBJ2-7; d_gene: NA; v_gene: TRBV28; CDR3nt: TGTGCCAGCAGTTTACAACATTCGTCCTACGAGCAGTACTTC; CDR3aa: CASSLQHSSYEQYF
abundance: NA; j_gene: TRBJ1-6; d_gene: NA; v_gene: TRBV6-1; CDR3nt: TGTGCCAGCAGTGAAGCGGCAGGGGCCGGTTCACCCCTCCACTTT; CDR3aa: CASSEAAGAGSPLHF
abundance: NA; j_gene: TRBJ1-5; d_gene: TRBD1; v_gene: TRBV4-3; CDR3nt: TGCGCCAGCAGCCAAGATTACAGGGGCCGCGATCAGCCCCAGCATTTT; CDR3aa: CASSQDYRGRDQPQHF
abundance: NA; j_gene: TRBJ2-2; d_gene: NA; v_gene: TRBV12-5; CDR3nt: TGTGCTAGTGGCAATATCAAACAGGGATACACCGGGGAGCTGTTTTTT; CDR3aa: CASGNIKQGYTGELFF
abundance: NA; j_gene: TRBJ1-3; d_gene: NA; v_gene: TRBV7-6; CDR3nt: TGTGCCAGCAGCTTTGCCACCGACAGGCCCTTGAACACCATATATTTT; CDR3aa: CASSFATDRPLNTIYF
abundance: NA; j_gene: TRBJ1-1; d_gene: TRBD1; v_gene: TRBV11-2; CDR3nt: TGTGCCAGCAGCCGACAGGGGATGAACACTGAAGCTTTCTTT; CDR3aa: CASSRQGMNTEAFF
abundance: once; j_gene: TRBJ1-4; d_gene: NA; v_gene: TRBV6-6; CDR3nt: TGTGCCAGCAGGCTGACCTATGCAACTAATGAAAAACTGTTTTTT; CDR3aa: CASRLTYATNEKLFF
abundance: NA; j_gene: TRBJ1-4; d_gene: NA; v_gene: TRBV7-2; CDR3nt: TGTGCCAGCAGCTTAGTGAGCAGCGGGAGGTCGGGAAAACTGTTTTTT; CDR3aa: CASSLVSSGRSGKLFF
abundance: NA; j_gene: TRBJ1-1; d_gene: NA; v_gene: TRBV3-1/TRBV3-2; CDR3nt: TGTGCCAGCAGCCAAGTCCCTTGGACTGAAGCTTTCTTT; CDR3aa: CASSQVPWTEAFF
abundance: NA; j_gene: TRBJ2-3; d_gene: TRBD2; v_gene: TRBV7-2; CDR3nt: TGTGCCAGCAGCAAAACCCTGGGACTAGCGGGATGGGATACGCAGTATTTT; CDR3aa: CASSKTLGLAGWDTQYF
abundance: NA; j_gene: TRBJ1-3; d_gene: NA; v_gene: TRBV14; CDR3nt: TGTGCCAGCAGGGTGAAAAAGGCATTCTCTGGAAACACCATATATTTT; CDR3aa: CASRVKKAFSGNTIYF
abundance: NA; j_gene: TRBJ1-6; d_gene: TRBD1; v_gene: TRBV25-1; CDR3nt: TGTGCCAGCAGTGAATTGGGACAGGGTCGATCACCCCTCCACTTT; CDR3aa: CASSELGQGRSPLHF
abundance: once; j_gene: TRBJ1-2; d_gene: NA; v_gene: TRBV5-1; CDR3nt: TGCGCCAGCAGCTTGGCCTGGGGGTTGAAAGACAGTGGATATGGCTACACCTTC; CDR3aa: CASSLAWGLKDSGYGYTF
abundance: NA; j_gene: TRBJ1-1; d_gene: NA; v_gene: TRBV9; CDR3nt: TGTGCCAGCAGCGTAAGGACAGTTCGCACTGAAGCTTTCTTT; CDR3aa: CASSVRTVRTEAFF
abundance: NA; j_gene: TRBJ2-7; d_gene: TRBD1; v_gene: TRBV9; CDR3nt: TGTGCCAGCAGCGTAGGGGACAGGGGGACCTACGAGCAGTACTTC; CDR3aa: CASSVGDRGTYEQYF
abundance: NA; j_gene: TRBJ2-7; d_gene: TRBD1; v_gene: TRBV9; CDR3nt: TGTGCCAGCAGCCGTGACAGGGACGAGCAGTACTTC; CDR3aa: CASSRDRDEQYF
abundance: NA; j_gene: TRBJ1-2; d_gene: TRBD1; v_gene: TRBV9; CDR3nt: TGTGCCAGCAGCGCCGGACAGGGGGGATGGGGCTACACCTTC; CDR3aa: CASSAGQGGWGYTF